This TCR beta chain emerged from a study of blood T cells in healthy people across ages. Deletions cut 1 base from V and 7 bases from J, with 14 bases between. This CDR3 is built from 15 residues. Germline V lookup: CDR1 SEHNR, CDR2 FQNEAQ (reference sequence). Then a second PCR, running roughly 7 to 11 cycles, was carried out with a sample-barcoded 5' primer and a J-beta primer mix. TCRdb fed the 5' RACE reads into MiXCR, producing one record per CDR3 protein. Of around 1,800,000 distinct CDR3 sequences in the sample, approximately 40% were seen once. This clonotype was observed a handful of times. This sequence joins TRBV7-9 and TRBJ1-5; no clear D gene. This clonotype originated in a human donor in good health. Material for sequencing was blood. In nucleotides, the CDR3 is TGTGCCAGCAGCTTAGTCGGCGGGATCGAGCAGCCCCAGCATTTT. Translation gives CASSLVGGIEQPQHF.